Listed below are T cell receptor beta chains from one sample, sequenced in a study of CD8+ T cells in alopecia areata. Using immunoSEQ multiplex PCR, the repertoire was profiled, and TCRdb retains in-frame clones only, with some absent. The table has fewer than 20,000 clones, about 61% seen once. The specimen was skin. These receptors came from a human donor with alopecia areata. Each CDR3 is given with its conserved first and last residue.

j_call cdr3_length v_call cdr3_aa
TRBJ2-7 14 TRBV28 CASSFFRGPNEQYF
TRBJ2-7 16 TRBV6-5 CASSYSGTSGSYEQYF
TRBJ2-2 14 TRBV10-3 CAISVLAGSRELFF
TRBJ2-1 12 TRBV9 CASSVGAAEQFF
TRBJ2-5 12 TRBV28 CASSLRQGAQYF
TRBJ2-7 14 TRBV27 CASSLSRTGYEQYF
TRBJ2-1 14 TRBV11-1 CASSFSLSQDEQFF
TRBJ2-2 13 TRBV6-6 CASSYQNTGELFF
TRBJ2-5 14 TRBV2 CASSGGQGLETQYF
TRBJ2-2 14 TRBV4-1 CASSQDPRGRELFF
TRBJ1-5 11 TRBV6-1 CASSEVQPQHF
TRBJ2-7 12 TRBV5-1 CASSRGTYEQYF
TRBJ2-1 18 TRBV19 CASSTTGAGVSSYNEQFF
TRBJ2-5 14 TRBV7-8 CASSLLSGKETQYF
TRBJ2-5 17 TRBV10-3 CAISETRTSGSRETQYF
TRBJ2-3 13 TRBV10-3 CAIGREWSDTQYF
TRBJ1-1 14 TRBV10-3 CAISEVRPNTEAFF
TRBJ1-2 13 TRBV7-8 CASSLTGAYGYTF
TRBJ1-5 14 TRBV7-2 CASSLEGSNQPQHF
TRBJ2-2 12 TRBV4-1 CASSPQVGELFF
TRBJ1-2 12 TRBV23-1 CASIRGAYGYTF
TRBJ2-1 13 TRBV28 CASSSGQLYEQFF
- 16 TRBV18 CASSPPTRSFSYEQYF
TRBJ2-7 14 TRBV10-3 CAISELGRPYEQYF
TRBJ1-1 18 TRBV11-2 CASSFRIGQGGVNTEAFF